What follows are 20 T cell receptor beta chains derived from one specimen sequenced in a study of CD8 T cells in Susac syndrome (dated by TCRdb to about 2019). Library generation was performed with the immunoSEQ multiplex PCR assay. RNA was extracted using the RNeasy kit, and roughly 0.5 to 1 microgram was reverse transcribed with random hexamers. The public reads were reprocessed in TCRdb via fastp at Q25 and MiXCR, keeping in-frame beta chains. Identical CDR3 protein sequences are pooled into one entry, listed with their most common genes and DNA. A total of 69,000 or so distinct CDR3 sequences appear in this sample, about 94% of them only once. About 0.6% of the sample lies in the top ten. The sequencing input was CD8+ T cells from PBMCs. All receptors come from a human donor with multiple sclerosis.

This clonotype occurred once. The J gene is TRBJ2-7, the V gene TRBV14; no clear D gene. There are 15 residues in the CDR3. With 1 base removed from V and 9 bases from J, the gap between germline ends came to 19 bases. The germline gives CDR1 SGHDN, CDR2 FVKESK. The CDR3 DNA follows: TGTGCCAGCAGCCAAGGGTCTAACCCCTTTCCTGTGCAGTACTTC. It yields the protein CASSQGSNPFPVQYF.

V and J are TRBV4-3 and TRBJ1-3; D might be TRBD1 (6 bases). The CDR3 sequence is 14 residues long. Germline V gene data show CDR1 as LGHNA and CDR2 as YSLEER. V shed 2 bases and J shed 3 bases, with 8 bases lying between them. The CDR3 loop reads CASSQMTGGNTIYF. The CDR3 region has the DNA TGCGCCAGCAGCCAAATGACAGGTGGAAACACCATATATTTT.

This clonotype was detected once. This rearrangement joins TRBV7-9 to TRBJ2-7, with D tentatively TRBD1 (6 bases). Germline V gives CDR1 SEHNR, CDR2 FQNEAQ (reference sequence). The CDR3 sequence is 13 residues long. V was shortened by 5 bases and J by 4 bases, with 12 bases between the two germline ends. CDR3 sequence reads: CASSTGPWYEQYF. CDR3 sequence (DNA): TGTGCCAGCAGCACAGGGCCATGGTACGAGCAGTACTTC.

This clonotype was counted between two and nine times. The V call is TRBV5-4, the J call TRBJ1-2; D gene ambiguous. Germline CDR1 reads SGHNT; CDR2 reads YYREEE (reference sequence). The CDR3 is 12 residues long. The V end lost 4 bases, the J end lost 4 bases, and 8 bases lay between the germline ends. In nucleotides, the CDR3 is TGTGCCAGCAGCCAGGACTCCTATGGCTACACCTTC. Translating gives CASSQDSYGYTF. Full variable domain (missing parts from reference TRBV5-4 and TRBJ1-2): ETGVTQSPTHLIKTRGQQVTLRCSSQSGHNTVSWYQQALGQGPQFIFQYYREEENGRGNFPPRFSGLQFPNYSSELNVNALELDDSALYLCASSQDSYGYTFGSGTRLTVV.

V is TRBV29-1 and J is TRBJ2-1; TRBD1 is a possible D gene (6 bases). Trimming cost V 7 bases and J 8 bases, with 27 bases left between them. The CDR3 contains 16 residues. Germline V CDR1 and CDR2: SQVTM, ANQGSEA. The CDR3 sequence is CSGSGTQDILVDEQFF. Written as DNA, the CDR3 is TGCAGCGGCTCCGGGACACAGGATATTTTAGTCGATGAGCAGTTCTTC.

This rearrangement joins TRBV12-3 or TRBV12-4 to TRBJ2-5, with D perhaps TRBD1 (6 bases). The CDR3 length is 14 residues. The V end was cut by 5 bases, the J end by 0 bases, with 10 bases between. The CDR3 is CASSGGHNQETQYF. Written as DNA, the CDR3 is TGTGCCAGCAGTGGGGGACACAACCAAGAGACCCAGTACTTC.

The V and J genes are TRBV12-3 or TRBV12-4 and TRBJ2-3; 10 bases match TRBD2. With 3 bases clipped from V and 2 bases from J, the junction kept 5 bases outside the gene matches. This CDR3 comprises 16 residues. CDR3 in amino acids: CASSFRTSGLTDTQYF. Here the CDR3 DNA reads TGTGCCAGCAGTTTCCGGACTAGCGGCCTCACAGATACGCAGTATTTT.

V gene TRBV27 combines with J gene TRBJ2-7; 10 nucleotides align to TRBD1. V lost 7 bases to trimming and J lost 3 bases; unmatched junction nucleotides: 9. The CDR3 spans 15 residues. CDR1 and CDR2 from the germline V gene are MNHEY and SMNVEV (reference sequence). The CDR3 reads CASNPGQGILYEQYF. The CDR3 coding sequence is TGTGCCAGCAACCCGGGACAGGGGATCCTCTACGAGCAGTACTTC.

The chain links TRBV5-4 to TRBJ1-1; D remains ambiguous. The CDR3 has 11 amino acids. V gave up 5 bases and J gave up 8 bases, with 10 bases separating them. Germline V lookup: CDR1 SGHNT, CDR2 YYREEE (reference sequence). The CDR3 reads CASSSNVEAFF. CDR3 sequence (DNA): TGTGCCAGCAGTTCCAATGTGGAAGCTTTCTTT.

The chain joins TRBV28 to TRBJ2-7; 7 positions agree with TRBD2. J gave up 1 base and V 3 bases, and 6 bases lay outside the gene matches. This CDR3 is 15 amino acids long. CDR1 is MDHEN, CDR2 SYDVKM, per germline. As DNA, the CDR3 is TGTGCCAGCAGTTTTCAGTCGGGGGGTTCCTACGAGCAGTACTTC. This sequence encodes CASSFQSGGSYEQYF.

The table lists this clonotype with a few counts. The chain carries TRBV28 and TRBJ2-7, with D possibly being TRBD2 (6 bases). CDR3 length equals 15 residues. Trimming removed 5 bases at V and 4 bases at J, with 18 bases between. Germline V gene data show CDR1 as MDHEN and CDR2 as SYDVKM. The CDR3 DNA reads TGTGCCAGCAGTCCACTTGCGGGACCGACTTACGAGCAGTACTTC. It encodes CASSPLAGPTYEQYF.

The CDR3 bases are TGTGCCAGCAGTTATCAGGGAGATCAGCCCCAGCATTTT. This codes for CASSYQGDQPQHF. V is TRBV6-2 or TRBV6-3 and J is TRBJ1-5; D perhaps matches TRBD1 (5 bases). CDR1 is MNHEY, CDR2 SVGEGT, per germline. The CDR3 covers 13 residues. Trimming pared 3 bases from V and 5 bases from J, leaving 8 bases between.

The gene calls are TRBV7-7 and TRBJ2-1; D possibly corresponds to TRBD2 (6 bases). The germline CDR1 and CDR2 sequences are SSHAT and FNYEAQ (reference sequence). This CDR3 spans 12 amino acids. The CDR3 DNA follows: TGTGCTAGCGGTCCTAGCCGCAATGAGCAGTTCTTC. Residues: CASGPSRNEQFF.

V gene TRBV20-1 combines with J gene TRBJ2-2, with D perhaps matching TRBD1 or TRBD2 (6 bases each). Germline CDR1 and CDR2: DFQATT and SNEGSKA (reference sequence). The CDR3 consists of 15 residues. Trimming left V 6 bases short and J 3 bases short, with 17 bases between. This CDR3 reads CSASEGVRDTGELFF. CDR3 DNA sequence: TGCAGTGCGTCGGAGGGGGTGCGGGACACCGGGGAGCTGTTTTTT.

The rearrangement links TRBV9 to TRBJ2-1, with 11 bases that match TRBD1. This CDR3 has 15 residues. J gave up 8 bases and V 3 bases, and 7 bases lay outside the gene matches. Germline CDR1 reads SGDLS; CDR2 reads YYNGEE. The CDR3 loop is CASSASGTGGDEQFF. CDR3 in DNA: TGTGCCAGCAGCGCCTCCGGGACAGGGGGGGATGAGCAGTTCTTC.

The V gene is TRBV9, the J gene TRBJ2-7, with TRBD2 matching over 7 bases. Losses at the gene ends were 3 bases for V and 0 bases for J; bases not matched to a gene: 3. This CDR3 has 14 amino acids. CDR1 is SGDLS, CDR2 YYNGEE, per germline. DNA of the CDR3: TGTGCCAGCAGCGGAGGACTAGGCTCCTACGAGCAGTACTTC. Its protein product is CASSGGLGSYEQYF.

This chain uses TRBV20-1 with TRBJ2-1; D is undetermined. The V end lost 0 bases, the J end lost 5 bases, and 8 bases lay between the germline ends. Per germline, CDR1 DFQATT and CDR2 SNEGSKA (reference sequence). The CDR3 consists of 13 residues. CDR3 region: CSARDIRDNEQFF. CDR3 nucleotide sequence: TGCAGTGCTAGAGATATAAGGGACAATGAGCAGTTCTTC.

The chain recombines TRBV5-4 with TRBJ1-6; D not resolved. Germline CDR1 and CDR2: SGHNT and YYREEE (reference sequence). The CDR3 consists of 12 residues. V lost 0 bases and J 14 bases, leaving 9 bases between the germline ends. The CDR3 protein is CASSLGDATLHF. CDR3 DNA: TGTGCCAGCAGCTTGGGGGATGCCACCCTCCACTTT.

In this sample, this clonotype turned up once. V and J are TRBV13 and TRBJ2-7, with TRBD2 identical over 14 bases. The V and J ends lost 5 bases and 5 bases, in that order; junction bases with no gene match: 14. The CDR3 has 18 residues. Per germline, CDR1 PRHDT and CDR2 FYEKMQ (reference sequence). In DNA form, the CDR3 reads TGTGCCAGCAGCCTGACAGGGGAGGGGACTAGCGGGAGTAACGAGCAGTACTTC. Translating it yields CASSLTGEGTSGSNEQYF.

The chain recombines TRBV4-1 with TRBJ2-6, with D perhaps matching TRBD2 (5 bases). Trimming removed 4 bases from V and 0 bases from J, with 10 bases in between. The germline gives CDR1 MGHRA, CDR2 YSYEKL. The CDR3 is made up of 16 amino acids. This CDR3 is CASSLARDSGANVLTF. CDR3 nucleotides: TGCGCCAGCAGCCTCGCCCGGGACTCTGGGGCCAACGTCCTGACTTTC.